A single sample is the source of the 24 T cell receptor beta chains below, sequenced in a study of T cells expressing NK-cell markers. No DNA is given; TCRdb re-called the 5' RACE reads and lists each CDR3 protein once. The sample has about 170,000 distinct CDR3 sequences. Sequencing was carried out using blood T cells: a sorted CD56 or NKG2C T cell subset, CD4+ or CD8+ T cells, or bulk PBMC T cells (not recorded which). The receptors stem from a man between 18 and 69 years old in good health.

The CDR3 region is CASSPSGGAYEQYF. The chain links TRBV5-6 to TRBJ2-7; TCRdb's D call of TRBD2 is untestable without DNA. The CDR3 is made up of 14 amino acids. CDR1 and CDR2 (germline): SGHDT, YYEEEE.

The chain joins TRBV7-9 to TRBJ2-5; there is no DNA to check the TCRdb D call of TRBD1. CDR1 and CDR2 from the germline V gene are SEHNR and FQNEAQ (reference sequence). This CDR3 comprises 16 residues. The CDR3 is CASSGLNRGMRETQYF.

The chain uses TRBV7-6 and TRBJ2-3; TCRdb names TRBD2, which stays unverified in the absence of DNA. The germline V gene encodes CDR1 SGHVS and CDR2 FNYEAQ. The CDR3 consists of 14 residues. The CDR3 is CASSSERGADTQYF.

This sequence joins TRBV27 and TRBJ2-5; the TCRdb call, TRBD1, lacks DNA for checking. The germline V gene encodes CDR1 MNHEY and CDR2 SMNVEV (reference sequence). This CDR3 contains 16 residues. The CDR3 loop is CASRLGAAGSQETQYF.

The genes are TRBV11-2 and TRBJ2-5; TCRdb indicates TRBD2, and absent DNA this call remains unverified. CDR1 and CDR2 from the germline V gene are SGHAT and FQNNGV. The CDR3 loop spans 15 amino acids. This CDR3 reads CASSLVGTSAETQYF.

The chain couples TRBV19 to TRBJ2-6; TCRdb designates TRBD1, a call that cannot be tested without DNA. CDR1 and CDR2 (germline): LNHDA, SQIVND (reference sequence). CDR3 size: 18 residues. CDR3: CASSNGTGDISGANVLTF.

The V call is TRBV27, the J call TRBJ1-2; no DNA is available, so the TRBD1 call from TCRdb remains unchecked. This CDR3 is built from 15 residues. Germline-derived CDR1 and CDR2 are MNHEY and SMNVEV (reference sequence). This CDR3 reads CASSLFFQGAGGYTF.

V and J are TRBV6-1 and TRBJ2-3; the D gene TCRdb calls, TRBD1, cannot be checked with no DNA. The CDR3 loop spans 18 amino acids. The germline V gene encodes CDR1 MNHNS and CDR2 SASEGT. The CDR3 here is CASIPEGAPGRGTDTQYF.

The CDR3 region is CASSLGRDYQPQHF. The chain is built from TRBV28 and TRBJ1-5. Germline V gene sequence: CDR1 MDHEN, CDR2 SYDVKM. CDR3 length: 14 residues.

The CDR3 protein is CSAPPEERGGSEQFF. The chain uses TRBV20-1 and TRBJ2-1; TCRdb picks TRBD2, but there is no DNA to check that call. The CDR3 runs to 15 residues. In germline, CDR1 is DFQATT, CDR2 SNEGSKA (reference sequence).

This sequence joins TRBV24-1 and TRBJ1-1. The CDR3 totals 13 residues. Germline CDR1 and CDR2: KGHDR and SFDVKD. CDR3 sequence reads: CATKTTSGTEAFF.

This chain connects TRBV6-5 to TRBJ1-1. This CDR3 contains 15 residues. Germline CDR1 is MNHEY and CDR2 is SVGAGI. CDR3 sequence reads: CASSYSAGYDAEAFF.

This chain connects TRBV20-1 to TRBJ1-2; TCRdb outputs TRBD1, but without DNA this stays unchecked. The CDR3 contains 13 residues. Looked up from germline, CDR1 is DFQATT and CDR2 is SNEGSKA (reference sequence). The CDR3: CSAREQAEYGYTF.

The chain is built from TRBV7-9 and TRBJ2-5; without DNA, the TCRdb call of TRBD1 cannot be checked. Germline V gene data show CDR1 as SEHNR and CDR2 as FQNEAQ (reference sequence). CDR3 length equals 14 residues. CDR3 in amino acids: CASSTPATQETQYF. The full variable domain, with the rest looked up from reference TRBV7-9 and TRBJ2-5, is DTGVSQNPRHKITKRGQNVTFRCDPISEHNRLYWYRQTLGQGPEFLTYFQNEAQLEKSRLLSDRFSAERPKGSFSTLEIQRTEQGDSAMYLCASSTPATQETQYFGPGTRLLVL.

The CDR3 spells CASSSGQGISYEQYF. The chain is built from TRBV28 and TRBJ2-7; lacking DNA, the TRBD1 call made by TCRdb goes unchecked. Germline V CDR1 and CDR2: MDHEN, SYDVKM. The CDR3 length is 15 residues.

This chain uses TRBV21-1 with TRBJ2-5; with no DNA, the TCRdb D assignment of TRBD1 cannot be verified. TRBV21-1 is listed as a pseudogene. The CDR3 runs to 18 residues. The chain's CDR3 is CASSKVKPGTPVQETQYF.

The chain employs TRBV12-3 or TRBV12-4 and TRBJ2-2; the D call from TCRdb, TRBD1, cannot be confirmed without DNA. This CDR3 contains 16 residues. CDR3 sequence reads: CASSLVSGIITGELFF.

V usage is TRBV11-2 and J usage is TRBJ2-3; checking the TCRdb D call of TRBD1 is not possible without DNA. The CDR3 loop spans 15 amino acids. Per germline, CDR1 SGHAT and CDR2 FQNNGV. CDR3 region: CASSRAGGTTDTQYF.

This chain connects TRBV7-9 to TRBJ1-2; TCRdb calls TRBD1, which cannot be checked without DNA. Germline V gene lookup returns CDR1 SEHNR and CDR2 FQNEAQ (reference sequence). The CDR3 covers 15 residues. CDR3 loop: CASSLVLTGDYGYTF.

The chain uses TRBV28 and TRBJ2-1; absent DNA, TCRdb's TRBD1 call cannot be checked. CDR1 is MDHEN and CDR2 is SYDVKM in the germline V gene. The CDR3 has 17 amino acids. CDR3 amino acids: CASSRGWTVRDQSEQFF. The entire variable domain, with the rest obtained from reference TRBV28 and TRBJ2-1, is as follows: DVKVTQSSRYLVKRTGEKVFLECVQDMDHENMFWYRQDPGLGLRLIYFSYDVKMKEKGDIPEGYSVSREKKERFSLILESASTNQTSMYLCASSRGWTVRDQSEQFFGPGTRLTVL.

The chain has TRBV4-1 and TRBJ1-2; TCRdb's D call, TRBD1, is unchecked because there is no DNA. The CDR3 covers 15 residues. Germline values: CDR1 MGHRA, CDR2 YSYEKL. The CDR3 sequence is CASSQGPRGAGGYTF.

The rearrangement joins TRBV15 to TRBJ2-7; TCRdb outputs TRBD2, but without DNA this stays unchecked. The CDR3 runs 15 residues. Germline assignment: CDR1 LNHNV and CDR2 YYDKDF (reference sequence). This CDR3 is CATSRGEGSSYEQYF.

This chain joins TRBV9 and TRBJ2-2; TCRdb's D call of TRBD2 is untestable without DNA. The CDR3 is 19 residues long. Per germline, CDR1 SGDLS and CDR2 YYNGEE. The CDR3 loop reads CASSNPLGLAGDNTGELFF.

The chain links TRBV6-2 or TRBV6-3 to TRBJ1-5; the D call of TRBD1 rests on TCRdb alone, since no DNA is present to check it. The CDR3 is 13 amino acids. Germline CDR1 MNHEY, CDR2 SVGEGT. CDR3 loop: CASSYPLGGPQHF.